This T cell receptor (beta chain) originates from a study of blood T cell repertoires in COVID-19. Study-level information: Whether acute or convalescent, the COVID-19 samples came from the United States, Italy and Spain. Nucleic acid was either cDNA or gDNA, and it came from T cells, B-cell-depleted T cells, or PBMCs.

Original data processing: Amplification of reference gene primers was used by the study to estimate nucleated cell counts. The table came from immunoSEQ multiplex PCR; TCRdb's copy has only in-frame clones and leaves some out. D and trimming were read from the DNA, whereas the V and J calls and clone size are those reported in that table. The sample contains fewer than 350,000 clones, 65% to 90% of which appear only once. This CDR3 comprises 13 residues. The ends were cut back, 5 bases at V and 3 bases at J, with 10 bases in the middle. Per germline, CDR1 SGHTA and CDR2 FQGNSA. The origin of this receptor is a human donor in a cohort sampled during active COVID-19. Sequencing used peripheral blood. The chain couples TRBV7-2 to TRBJ1-1, with D perhaps TRBD1 (6 bases). CDR3 sequence reads: CASSPHRDTEAFF. In DNA, the CDR3 is TGTGCCAGCAGCCCCCACAGGGACACTGAAGCTTTCTTT.